This T cell receptor (beta chain) comes out of a study of blood T cell repertoires in COVID-19. About the study: The United States, Italy and Spain were the sources of the acute and convalescent COVID-19 samples.

In the authors' methods: Reference gene primer amplification gave nucleated cell count estimates. Sequencing was performed with immunoSEQ multiplex PCR; in TCRdb, only in-frame clones are kept and a portion is missing. V, J and clone size are those of that table, while D and trimming were read from the DNA. Among 110,000 or so clones listed, roughly 84% were seen once. The CDR3 totals 16 residues. Germline values: CDR1 LGHNA, CDR2 YNFKEQ. Between the trimmed V and J ends, which lost 0 bases and 0 bases, there was a span of 12 bases. The V gene is TRBV4-2, the J gene TRBJ2-7, with D possibly TRBD2 on 5 matching bases. The sequence came from a woman in her 70s who had recovered from COVID-19. Sequencing used peripheral blood. The CDR3 loop is CASSQDPGESSYEQYF. In DNA, the CDR3 is TGTGCCAGCAGCCAAGATCCCGGGGAGAGCTCCTACGAGCAGTACTTC.